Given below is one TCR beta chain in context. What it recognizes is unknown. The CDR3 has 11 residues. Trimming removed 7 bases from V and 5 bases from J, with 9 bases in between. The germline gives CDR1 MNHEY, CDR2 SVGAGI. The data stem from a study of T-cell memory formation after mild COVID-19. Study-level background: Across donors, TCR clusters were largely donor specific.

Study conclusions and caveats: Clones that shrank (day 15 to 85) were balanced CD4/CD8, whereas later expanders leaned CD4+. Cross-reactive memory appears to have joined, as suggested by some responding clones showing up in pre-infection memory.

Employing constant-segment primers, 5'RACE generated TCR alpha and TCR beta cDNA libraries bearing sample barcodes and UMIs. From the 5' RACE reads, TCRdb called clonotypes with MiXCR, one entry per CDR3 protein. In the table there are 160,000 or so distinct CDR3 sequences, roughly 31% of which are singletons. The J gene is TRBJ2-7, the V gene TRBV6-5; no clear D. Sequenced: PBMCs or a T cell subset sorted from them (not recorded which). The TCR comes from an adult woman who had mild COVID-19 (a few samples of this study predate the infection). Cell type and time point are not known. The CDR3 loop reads CASTRGNEQYF. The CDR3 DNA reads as TGTGCCAGCACGAGAGGCAACGAGCAGTACTTC.